This TCR beta chain was sequenced during a study of T cells in Graves' hyperthyroidism and ophthalmopathy. The study, taken as a whole, reports: Ophthalmopathy and stable hyperthyroidism were separated by a 13 V-J model.

TCR beta CDR3 region amplification was performed from RNA transcripts. The HTBI primer set served for first-round RT-PCR of the TCR CDR3. TCRdb recomputed calls from the multiplex PCR reads with MiXCR, one row per CDR3 protein. The top ten hold around 47% of the sample, which has over 500,000 distinct CDR3 sequences, 46% seen once. Patients with uncontrolled infections, other autoimmune diseases, pregnancy or lactation were excluded. Based on clinical symptoms, serum thyroxine and TRAb, thyroid ultrasound and orbital computed tomography, diagnoses were reached. Germline CDR1 is MNHNY and CDR2 is SVGAGI (reference sequence). The CDR3 is made up of 16 amino acids. V lost 2 bases and J lost 1, with 15 bases in between. Points on this clonotype: Its target is unknown.

The chain carries TRBV6-6 and TRBJ2-7; D perhaps matches TRBD2 (5 bases). The receptor was isolated from an adult woman with Graves' disease, either hyperthyroidism or ophthalmopathy (not recorded which). Sequenced sample: peripheral blood or thyroid tissue (not recorded which). This CDR3 is CASSYQTVTGSYEQYF. The CDR3 region has the DNA TGTGCCAGCAGTTACCAAACCGTGACGGGATCCTACGAGCAGTACTTC.